The 23 T cell receptor beta chains below come from one sample, sequenced in a study of blood T cell repertoires in COVID-19. Sequenced by immunoSEQ multiplex PCR; TCRdb stores in-frame clones only, minus some. In the table there are 160,000 or so clones, more than 75% of which are singletons. Sequencing input: peripheral blood. The receptor set was obtained from a woman between 50 and 59 years old with COVID-19, enrolled during active disease.

The V gene is TRBV2, the J gene TRBJ1-1, with a possible D match to TRBD1 (5 bases). This CDR3 region has 14 residues. With 3 bases removed from V and 5 bases from J, the gap between germline ends came to 13 bases. Looked up from germline, CDR1 is SNHLY and CDR2 is FYNNEI. This CDR3 is CASSDFGGGTEAFF. The CDR3 DNA sequence: TGTGCCAGCAGTGATTTTGGGGGGGGGACTGAAGCTTTCTTT.

V and J are TRBV12-3 or TRBV12-4 and TRBJ2-3; D uncertain. The V and J ends lost 1 base and 5 bases respectively, with 7 bases between them. The CDR3 length is 13 residues. Written as DNA, the CDR3 is TGTGCCAGCAGTTTAGTAGAGCAAGATACGCAGTATTTT. It yields the protein CASSLVEQDTQYF.

The chain recombines TRBV5-1 with TRBJ2-7, with TRBD1 as a possible D gene (6 bases). The V gene's germline CDR1 is SGHRS and CDR2 YFSETQ. Between the trimmed V and J ends, which lost 5 bases and 2 bases, there was a span of 14 bases. This CDR3 region has 14 residues. The CDR3 loop is CASRLNTGTYEQYF. The CDR3 nucleotides read TGCGCCAGCAGGTTGAATACAGGGACCTACGAGCAGTACTTC.

The table lists this clone with a count of one. The chain links TRBV5-1 to TRBJ2-5, with 10 bases matching TRBD1. CDR1 is SGHRS, CDR2 YFSETQ, per germline. The J segment lost 3 bases and the V segment lost 2 bases, leaving 4 bases of the junction unmatched. The CDR3 totals 15 residues. CDR3: CASSFSGTGEETQYF. CDR3 sequence (DNA): TGCGCCAGCAGCTTTTCGGGGACAGGGGAAGAGACCCAGTACTTC.

The rearrangement joins TRBV7-3 to TRBJ2-5; tentative D call: TRBD2 (5 bases). Trimming stripped 4 bases from V and 5 bases from J, with 11 bases between. Germline values: CDR1 SGHTA, CDR2 FQGTGA. CDR3 size: 13 residues. Written as DNA, the CDR3 is TGTGCCAGCAGCTCGGGGATAGGGGAGACCCAGTACTTC. Protein: CASSSGIGETQYF.

The chain combines TRBV2 with TRBJ1-2; D might be TRBD1 (5 bases). V lost 4 bases and J 0 bases, leaving 15 bases between the germline ends. Germline V CDR1 and CDR2: SNHLY, FYNNEI. The CDR3 length is 16 residues. The CDR3 DNA reads TGTGCCAGCAGTGCCACTGGGGGGAGATCTAACTATGGCTACACCTTC. It specifies CASSATGGRSNYGYTF.

The DNA for the CDR3 is TGTGCCAGCAGCCCTAACAGTTACGAAAAACTGTTTTTT. Protein product: CASSPNSYEKLFF. The chain employs TRBV27 and TRBJ1-4; D gene unclear. V was pared by 6 bases and J by 8 bases, with 13 bases between. This CDR3 spans 13 amino acids. Per the germline V gene, CDR1 is MNHEY and CDR2 is SMNVEV (reference sequence). Complete variable domain (other parts from reference TRBV27 and TRBJ1-4): EAQVTQNPRYLITVTGKKLTVTCSQNMNHEYMSWYRQDPGLGLRQIYYSMNVEVTDKGDVPEGYKVSRKEKRNFPLILESPSPNQTSLYFCASSPNSYEKLFFGSGTQLSVL.

The V gene is TRBV3-1 (or the pseudogene TRBV3-2), the J gene TRBJ2-2; D perhaps matches TRBD1 (6 bases). This CDR3 comprises 15 residues. The ends were cut back, 4 bases at V and 1 base at J, with 10 bases in the middle. In germline, CDR1 is LGHDT, CDR2 YNNKEL (reference sequence). As DNA, the CDR3 is TGTGCCAGCAGCCTACAGGGTGTGAACACCGGGGAGCTGTTTTTT. Amino acids: CASSLQGVNTGELFF.

This clone was picked up a small number of times. The V gene is TRBV5-8, the J gene TRBJ2-5; weak D call: TRBD1 (6 bases). CDR3 size: 14 residues. V was cut by 3 bases and J by 3 bases, with 12 bases left in between. Germline loops: CDR1 SGHTS, CDR2 YDEGEE. Here the CDR3 reads CASSSGQAEETQYF. The CDR3 nucleotides are TGTGCCAGCAGCTCGGGACAAGCTGAAGAGACCCAGTACTTC.

The chain is built from TRBV5-1 and TRBJ2-1, with TRBD2 identical over 13 bases. CDR1 SGHRS and CDR2 YFSETQ come from the germline V gene. V shed 5 bases and J 6 bases; nucleotides not matched to a gene: 5. The CDR3 spans 15 residues. The CDR3 DNA is TGCGCCAGCAGACCAGGGACTAGCGGGGTCAATGAGCAGTTCTTC. It encodes CASRPGTSGVNEQFF. Based on the CDR3 plus reference TRBV5-1 and TRBJ2-1, the full variable domain is KAGVTQTPRYLIKTRGQQVTLSCSPISGHRSVSWYQQTPGQGLQFLFEYFSETQRNKGNFPGRFSGRQFSNSRSEMNVSTLELGDSALYLCASRPGTSGVNEQFFGPGTRLTVL.

The rearrangement joins TRBV2 to TRBJ1-2; 7 bases fit TRBD1. There are 14 residues in the CDR3. V was pared by 9 bases and J by 5 bases, with 12 bases of the junction left unmatched. Germline CDR1 and CDR2: SNHLY and FYNNEI. The CDR3 DNA reads as TGTGCCAGTTCAGGGCCGGGACAGATATATGGCTACACCTTC. It translates to CASSGPGQIYGYTF. The full variable domain, in which reference TRBV2 and TRBJ1-2 provide the parts outside the CDR3, is EPEVTQTPSHQVTQMGQEVILRCVPISNHLYFYWYRQILGQKVEFLVSFYNNEISEKSEIFDDQFSVERPDGSNFTLKIRSTKLEDSAMYFCASSGPGQIYGYTFGSGTRLTVV.

The V gene is TRBV21-1, the J gene TRBJ1-2; TRBD1 was called by the table and not checked on the DNA. TRBV21-1 is termed a pseudogene. This CDR3 has 14 residues. This CDR3 reads CASSKRQGFYGYTF. In DNA form, the CDR3 reads TGTGCCAGCAGCAAAAGACAGGGCTTCTATGGCTACACCTTC.

The rearrangement links TRBV28 to TRBJ2-2; the D is unclear. Between the trimmed V and J ends, which lost 5 bases and 0 bases, there was a span of 4 bases. CDR3 size: 13 residues. Germline CDR1 reads MDHEN; CDR2 reads SYDVKM. CDR3 coding DNA: TGTGCCAGCAGTCCCTCGAACACCGGGGAGCTGTTTTTT. It translates to CASSPSNTGELFF.

The rearrangement uses TRBV6-5 and TRBJ2-7; TRBD2 matches 12 bases. The CDR3 sequence is 13 residues long. The trim removed 7 bases at V and 7 bases at J, leaving 5 bases unmatched. From germline, CDR1 is MNHEY and CDR2 SVGAGI. The CDR3, as DNA: TGTGCCAGCATAGCTAGCGGGGGGGGAGAGCAGTACTTC. Translating it yields CASIASGGGEQYF.

This rearrangement joins TRBV5-1 to TRBJ2-1; 9 bases line up with TRBD2. Germline CDR1 and CDR2: SGHRS and YFSETQ. This CDR3 is built from 16 residues. Trimming cost V 6 bases and J 2 bases; bases outside gene matches: 9. The CDR3 loop reads CASTSDLAGPYNEQFF. DNA for the CDR3: TGCGCCAGCACGTCCGACCTAGCGGGGCCCTACAATGAGCAGTTCTTC.

As for this clone: Other DNA sequences of this sample code for an identical CDR3. The chain is built from TRBV30 and TRBJ1-1; D ambiguous. Germline V CDR1 and CDR2: GTSNPN, SVGIG (reference sequence). Trimming shortened V by 2 bases and J by 0 bases, and 4 bases separated the two germline ends. The CDR3 contains 12 residues. In nucleotides, the CDR3 is TGTGCCTGGAGTCGAGTGAACACTGAAGCTTTCTTT. As protein: CAWSRVNTEAFF.

This rearrangement joins TRBV29-1 to TRBJ2-1, with 12 bases aligning to TRBD2. Germline CDR1 and CDR2: SQVTM and ANQGSEA. V shed 1 base, J shed 0 bases, and the junction held 10 bases outside the gene matches. The CDR3 sequence is 19 residues long. CDR3 sequence: CSVEGAGLAGLSSYNEQFF. In DNA form, the CDR3 reads TGCAGCGTTGAAGGTGCGGGACTAGCGGGCTTGAGCTCCTACAATGAGCAGTTCTTC.

This chain connects TRBV2 to TRBJ1-5, with 7 bases that match TRBD1. V was pared by 5 bases and J by 4 bases, with 2 bases of the junction left unmatched. The CDR3 length is 13 residues. Germline values: CDR1 SNHLY, CDR2 FYNNEI. CDR3 in DNA: TGTGCCAGCAGTCAGGGGGGAAATCAGCCCCAGCATTTT. Its protein is CASSQGGNQPQHF.

CDR3 nucleotides: TGTGCCAGCAGCTTCATAGGGGCCGGGACAGGCGCCTACGAGCAGTACTTC. Translating gives CASSFIGAGTGAYEQYF. V is TRBV11-2 and J is TRBJ2-7; 8 nucleotides align to TRBD1. This CDR3 region has 17 residues. Germline V CDR1 and CDR2: SGHAT, FQNNGV. Losses at the gene ends were 3 bases for V and 2 bases for J; bases not matched to a gene: 12.

The chain employs TRBV5-1 and TRBJ2-3; 10 bases line up with TRBD2. Trimming cost V 4 bases and J 4 bases; bases outside gene matches: 9. The CDR3 is made up of 16 amino acids. Germline CDR1 is SGHRS and CDR2 is YFSETQ. CDR3 nucleotide sequence: TGCGCCAGCAGCGCAGCTGGGCTAGCGGGGGCAGATACGCAGTATTTT. This encodes CASSAAGLAGADTQYF. Combining the CDR3 with reference TRBV5-1 and TRBJ2-3 gives the whole variable domain KAGVTQTPRYLIKTRGQQVTLSCSPISGHRSVSWYQQTPGQGLQFLFEYFSETQRNKGNFPGRFSGRQFSNSRSEMNVSTLELGDSALYLCASSAAGLAGADTQYFGPGTRLTVL.

The chain couples TRBV14 to TRBJ2-7; D may be TRBD1 (6 bases). The germline V gene encodes CDR1 SGHDN and CDR2 FVKESK. V lost 1 base, J lost 0 bases, and 19 bases lay in between. The length of the CDR3 is 18 residues. The DNA for the CDR3 is TGTGCCAGCAGCCAAGTCAGGTTCTCCGGGACACCCTCCTACGAGCAGTACTTC. Residues: CASSQVRFSGTPSYEQYF.

This clone was seen only once. This rearrangement joins TRBV30 to TRBJ1-1; D is possibly TRBD1 (5 bases). Trimming took off 0 bases at V and 2 bases at J, with 7 bases between the two ends. The germline V gene encodes CDR1 GTSNPN and CDR2 SVGIG (reference sequence). This CDR3 comprises 13 residues. CDR3 protein: CAWSVGVNTEAFF. CDR3 coding DNA: TGTGCCTGGAGTGTAGGGGTCAACACTGAAGCTTTCTTT. Supplemented by reference TRBV30 and TRBJ1-1, the full variable domain reads SQTIHQWPATLVQPVGSPLSLECTVEGTSNPNLYWYRQAAGRGLQLLFYSVGIGQISSEVPQNLSASRPQDRQFILSSKKLLLSDSGFYLCAWSVGVNTEAFFGQGTRLTVV.

The DNA for the CDR3 is TGTGCCAGCAGCTCTCGACTAGAGGGAGATACGCAGTATTTT. Its protein is CASSSRLEGDTQYF. This chain uses TRBV9 with TRBJ2-3; tentatively, D is TRBD2 (6 bases). The CDR3 sequence is 14 residues long. V was clipped by 4 bases and J by 5 bases, with 14 bases between them. Germline values: CDR1 SGDLS, CDR2 YYNGEE.